What follows is one TCR beta chain and its context. Its antigen is not identified. In germline, CDR1 is SGHDT, CDR2 YYEEEE. The CDR3 contains 18 residues. Trimming took off 3 bases at V and 0 bases at J, with 21 bases between the two ends. This entry belongs to a study of a mutant IDH1 vaccine in newly diagnosed glioma. Study context: Of the patients given treatment, 62.5% were male and approximately 38% were female, and a mean age of around 38 years was recorded. Radiotherapy, temozolomide, or both had been given previously, and both were given to most.

The time point was: baseline, week 1 (first vaccination visit). Treatment specified: pre-vaccination baseline after standard-of-care therapy. TCRdb's table, derived via immunoSEQ multiplex PCR, lists solely in-frame clones and lacks some. The top ten clones hold over 2.5% of a sample with around 63,000 clones, 75% to 95% of them seen once. General study findings and limits: Pseudoprogression seemed unrelated to changes in top peripheral T cell clonotypes.

The chain recombines TRBV5-6 with TRBJ1-2, with D tentatively TRBD1 (5 bases). The clonotype was recovered from a man aged 50 to 60 with glioma. The specimen was PBMCs, collected from a glioma patient treated with radiotherapy, temozolomide or both. CDR3 bases: TGTGCCAGCAGCTCCCCCGTGTTGAGGGGCCACGCTAACTATGGCTACACCTTC. This codes for CASSSPVLRGHANYGYTF.